A single sample gave rise to the 13 T cell receptor beta chains below, sequenced in a study of T-cell memory formation after mild COVID-19. TCRdb analysed the 5' RACE reads with MiXCR anew, one entry per CDR3 protein. This sample yields under 300,000 distinct CDR3 sequences, of which about 15% are seen a single time; around 3.4% belongs to the top ten. Sequencing input: PBMCs or a T cell subset sorted from them (not recorded which). All receptors derive from a man aged 18 to 30 who had mild COVID-19 (a few samples of this study predate the infection). Cell type and time point are not known.

This clonotype was seen more than once but under ten times. This chain joins TRBV5-1 and TRBJ2-4; weak D call: TRBD1 (6 bases). V was cut by 6 bases and J by 0 bases, with 13 bases left in between. CDR3 length: 15 residues. Per the germline V gene, CDR1 is SGHRS and CDR2 is YFSETQ. Here the CDR3 DNA reads TGCGCCAGCACGGCCCAGGGGATAGCCAAAAACATTCAGTACTTC. Translating it yields CASTAQGIAKNIQYF.

This chain links TRBV6-6 with TRBJ1-2; D call uncertain. CDR3 size: 14 residues. CDR1 and CDR2 (germline): MNHNY, SVGAGI (reference sequence). The germline V and J ends were trimmed by 0 bases and 1 base, with 6 bases remaining between them. DNA of the CDR3: TGTGCCAGCAGTTACTCCCAGATTAACTATGGCTACACCTTC. Its translation: CASSYSQINYGYTF.

This sequence joins TRBV24-1 and TRBJ1-6; TRBD1 is a possible D gene (5 bases). This CDR3 is built from 13 residues. In germline, CDR1 is KGHDR, CDR2 SFDVKD. The ends were cut back, 9 bases at V and 6 bases at J, with 11 bases in the middle. The CDR3 region is CATSRDGNSPLHF. The CDR3 DNA follows: TGTGCCACCTCCCGGGACGGTAATTCACCCCTCCACTTT.

J is TRBJ1-2 and V is TRBV7-2, with 7 bases matching TRBD1. This CDR3 has 15 amino acids. The ends lost 4 bases at V and 4 bases at J; junction bases unmatched: 9. Germline loops: CDR1 SGHTA, CDR2 FQGNSA. The CDR3 reads CASSSTRDSPYGYTF. In nucleotides, the CDR3 is TGTGCCAGCAGCTCCACGAGGGACAGCCCCTATGGCTACACCTTC.

The V and J genes are TRBV11-2 and TRBJ1-2, with 9 positions matching TRBD1. With V trimmed by 6 bases and J by 6 bases, 8 bases remained unmatched. This CDR3 contains 14 residues. From germline, CDR1 is SGHAT and CDR2 FQNNGV. The CDR3 spells CASRILTGGNGYTF. The CDR3 nucleotides are TGTGCCAGCAGGATCCTAACAGGGGGCAATGGCTACACCTTC. Looking up the rest from reference TRBV11-2 and TRBJ1-2 gives the full variable domain: EAGVAQSPRYKIIEKRQSVAFWCNPISGHATLYWYQQILGQGPKLLIQFQNNGVVDDSQLPKDRFSAERLKGVDSTLKIQPAKLEDSAVYLCASRILTGGNGYTFGSGTRLTVV.

The chain carries TRBV6-5 and TRBJ1-3; a possible D gene is TRBD1 (5 bases). This CDR3 is built from 14 residues. Germline CDR1 and CDR2: MNHEY and SVGAGI. V lost 6 bases and J 0 bases, leaving 9 bases between the germline ends. The CDR3 nucleotides read TGTGCCAGCAGCCAGACAGTCTCTGGAAACACCATATATTTT. Its protein product is CASSQTVSGNTIYF.

The chain couples TRBV20-1 to TRBJ1-5, with D unresolved. The V end was cut by 2 bases, the J end by 5 bases, with 4 bases between. CDR3 length: 11 amino acids. Germline CDR1 reads DFQATT; CDR2 reads SNEGSKA (reference sequence). The CDR3 here is CSARRDQPQHF. The CDR3 DNA sequence: TGCAGTGCTAGACGGGATCAGCCCCAGCATTTT.

In its sample, this clonotype was seen a few times. The CDR3 coding sequence is TGCAGTGCCGTCCGACAGGGGACAGATACGCAGTATTTT. Translation gives CSAVRQGTDTQYF. The chain recombines TRBV20-1 with TRBJ2-3, with 8 bases aligning to TRBD1. The length of the CDR3 is 13 residues. Trimming cost V 6 bases and J 3 bases; bases outside gene matches: 5. Germline V gene lookup returns CDR1 DFQATT and CDR2 SNEGSKA (reference sequence).

J is TRBJ1-3 and V is TRBV6-5; D is perhaps TRBD1 (5 bases). V was trimmed by 4 bases and J by 0 bases, leaving 10 bases between them. The CDR3 has 15 residues. Germline V gives CDR1 MNHEY, CDR2 SVGAGI. The CDR3 DNA is TGTGCCAGCAGTTGGACACGCAGCTCTGGAAACACCATATATTTT. Its translation is CASSWTRSSGNTIYF.

V and J are TRBV4-2 and TRBJ1-5, with D uncertain. The germline CDR1 and CDR2 sequences are LGHNA and YNFKEQ. V was cut by 0 bases and J by 5 bases, with 11 bases left in between. The CDR3 loop spans 15 amino acids. The CDR3 loop reads CASSQDGLSYQPQHF. The DNA of the CDR3 is TGTGCCAGCAGCCAAGATGGTCTTAGTTATCAGCCCCAGCATTTT.

This clonotype was picked up a small number of times. J is TRBJ1-2 and V is TRBV7-2; 9 bases map to TRBD1. The length of the CDR3 is 16 residues. J lost 0 bases, V lost 10 bases, and 12 bases had no gene match. CDR1 SGHTA and CDR2 FQGNSA come from the germline V gene. The CDR3 protein is CATRGTGQGTNYGYTF. CDR3 sequence (DNA): TGTGCCACCAGAGGAACGGGACAGGGAACTAACTATGGCTACACCTTC.

The table lists this clonotype with many counts. The chain recombines TRBV7-9 with TRBJ2-1; 9 nucleotides align to TRBD2. The CDR3 covers 16 residues. J was trimmed by 1 base and V by 0 bases; bases with no gene match: 1. Germline values: CDR1 SEHNR, CDR2 FQNEAQ (reference sequence). DNA of the CDR3: TGTGCCAGCAGCTTAGCACTAGCGGGTTCCTACAATGAGCAGTTCTTC. Amino acid sequence: CASSLALAGSYNEQFF.

V is TRBV7-2 and J is TRBJ2-5, with D tentatively TRBD2 (5 bases). Trimming removed 1 base at V and 7 bases at J, with 10 bases between. Germline lookup yields CDR1 SGHTA and CDR2 FQGNSA. The CDR3 contains 13 residues. The chain's CDR3 is CASSLEAEVTQYF. The CDR3 coding sequence is TGTGCCAGCAGCTTAGAAGCGGAGGTGACCCAGTACTTC.